Here is one T cell receptor (beta chain) with its context. Its target is not known. This specimen belongs to a study of T cell responses to AZD1222 COVID-19 vaccine. Overall study results and limits: Spike-specific TCR breadth and depth rose after two AZD1222 doses. At study baseline, merely five or six AZD1222 recipients were seropositive. Variant regions that are unmutated are reportedly the target of nearly half of spike-specific TCRs.

Clones were read by immunoSEQ multiplex PCR, and TCRdb kept only the in-frame ones, dropping some. The sample shows 150,000 or so clones, roughly nine tenths of them seen only once. V shed 5 bases and J 2 bases; nucleotides not matched to a gene: 5. The CDR3 runs 15 residues. The germline gives CDR1 SGHDN, CDR2 FVKESK. Material: peripheral blood, obtained on day 0 of AZD1222 vaccination. The clonotype was recovered from an adult in good health. This chain uses TRBV14 with TRBJ2-2; 7 bases fit TRBD1. CDR3 protein: CASSYRQGNTGELFF. Written as DNA, the CDR3 is TGTGCCAGCAGCTATCGACAGGGCAACACCGGGGAGCTGTTTTTT.